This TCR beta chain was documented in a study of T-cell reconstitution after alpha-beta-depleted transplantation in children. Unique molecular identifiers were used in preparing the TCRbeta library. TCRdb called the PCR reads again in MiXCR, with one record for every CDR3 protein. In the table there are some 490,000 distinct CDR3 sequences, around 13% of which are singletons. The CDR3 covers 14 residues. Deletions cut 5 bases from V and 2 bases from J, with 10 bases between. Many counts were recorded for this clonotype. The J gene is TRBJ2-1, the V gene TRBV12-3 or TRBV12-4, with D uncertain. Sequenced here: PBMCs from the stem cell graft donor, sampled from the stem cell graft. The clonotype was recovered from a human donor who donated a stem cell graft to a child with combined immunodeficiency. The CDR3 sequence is CASSADGPYNEQFF. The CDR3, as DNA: TGTGCCAGCAGTGCGGACGGGCCCTACAATGAGCAGTTCTTC.